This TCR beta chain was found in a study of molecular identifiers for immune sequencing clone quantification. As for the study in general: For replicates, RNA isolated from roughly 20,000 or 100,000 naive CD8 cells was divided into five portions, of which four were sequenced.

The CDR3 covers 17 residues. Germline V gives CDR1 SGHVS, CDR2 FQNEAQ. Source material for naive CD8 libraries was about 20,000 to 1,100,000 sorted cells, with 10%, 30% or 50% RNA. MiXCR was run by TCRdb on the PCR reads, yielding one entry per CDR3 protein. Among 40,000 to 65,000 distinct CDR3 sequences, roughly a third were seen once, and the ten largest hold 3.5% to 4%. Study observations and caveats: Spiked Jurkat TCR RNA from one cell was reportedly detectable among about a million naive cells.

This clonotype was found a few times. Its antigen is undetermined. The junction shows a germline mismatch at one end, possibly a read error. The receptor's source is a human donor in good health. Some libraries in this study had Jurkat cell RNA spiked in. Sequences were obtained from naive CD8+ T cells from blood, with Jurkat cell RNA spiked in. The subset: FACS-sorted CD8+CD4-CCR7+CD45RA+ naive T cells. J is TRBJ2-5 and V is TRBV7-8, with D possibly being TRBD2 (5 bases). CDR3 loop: CASGLVRAYLGSKTQYF. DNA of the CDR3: TGTGCCAGCGGCTTAGTGAGGGCATATCTGGGGTCGAAGACCCAGTACTTC.